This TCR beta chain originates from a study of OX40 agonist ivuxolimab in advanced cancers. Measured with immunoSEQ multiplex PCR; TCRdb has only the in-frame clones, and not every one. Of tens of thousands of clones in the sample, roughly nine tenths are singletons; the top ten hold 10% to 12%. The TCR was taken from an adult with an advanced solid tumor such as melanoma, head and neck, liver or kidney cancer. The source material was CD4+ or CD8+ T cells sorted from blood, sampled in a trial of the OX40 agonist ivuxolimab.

The CDR3 protein is CASSLTEGNEQFF. CDR3 nucleotides: TGTGCCAGCTCACTCACCGAGGGGAATGAGCAGTTCTTC. The J gene is TRBJ2-1, the V gene TRBV18; tentatively, D is TRBD1 or TRBD2 (5 bases each). The V gene's germline CDR1 is KGHSH and CDR2 LQKENI. The CDR3 spans 13 residues. The V and J ends lost 4 bases and 7 bases respectively, with 11 bases between them.